The 8 T cell receptor beta chains below all came from one sample that was sequenced in a study of regulatory T cells in long-lasting Graves disease. Time point described: persistent/refractory GD, antithyroid drugs over 5 years with positive TRAb. RNA isolated from PBMCs was used to make the TCR library. Arm-PCR of CDR3 regions and iRepertoire HTBI primers were the basis on which TCR beta libraries were built. TCRdb independently ran MiXCR on the multiplex PCR reads; one entry per CDR3 protein. The repertoire consists of approximately 350,000 distinct CDR3 sequences, with approximately 23% occurring once and the leading ten covering around 30%. This material consisted of peripheral blood mononuclear cells (PBMCs), taken when the disease was refractory, from a patient treated with antithyroid drugs. The receptors were gathered from a woman in her 40s with Graves disease.

Details on this clonotype: A read error may be the cause here, since a much bigger clone is one base away. The final CDR3 position lacks the conserved phenylalanine or tryptophan, pointing to a likely read error. The chain is built from TRBV29-1 and TRBJ1-1; D gene unclear. Germline V gene data show CDR1 as SQVTM and CDR2 as ANQGSEA. Trimming pared 5 bases from V and 0 bases from J, leaving 10 bases between. The CDR3 consists of 13 residues. CDR3 residues: CSVKSQLNTEAFL. The CDR3 nucleotides read TGCAGCGTTAAGAGCCAGTTGAACACTGAAGCTTTCCTT.

This clonotype was counted at least ten times. The chain is built from TRBV7-2 and TRBJ2-5; D possibly corresponds to TRBD1 (5 bases). CDR1 SGHTA and CDR2 FQGNSA come from the germline V gene. The CDR3 is 15 residues long. V was trimmed by 5 bases and J by 5 bases, leaving 18 bases between them. The CDR3 nucleotides are TGTGCCAGCAGCGCAAGTCAGGGTTTCTTGGAGACCCAGTACTTC. It translates to CASSASQGFLETQYF.

V is TRBV5-1 and J is TRBJ2-4; weak D call: TRBD1 (5 bases). Trimming cost V 1 base and J 7 bases, with 12 bases left between them. Per germline, CDR1 SGHRS and CDR2 YFSETQ. The CDR3 consists of 14 residues. In nucleotides, the CDR3 is TGCGCCAGCAGCTTGTTAGGGGATTCGAACATTCAGTACTTC. It is translated as CASSLLGDSNIQYF.

There are many counts of this clonotype. The chain carries TRBV2 and TRBJ1-2; a weak D match, TRBD1 (5 bases). Germline assignment: CDR1 SNHLY and CDR2 FYNNEI. Trimming removed 3 bases from V and 2 bases from J, with 13 bases in between. The CDR3 contains 15 residues. The CDR3 sequence: CASSEPRVVNYGYTF. CDR3 nucleotide sequence: TGTGCCAGCAGTGAGCCCAGGGTAGTCAACTATGGCTACACCTTC.

This clonotype appeared a few times. As DNA, the CDR3 is TGTGCCTGGAGCTTTGGGACTGGGGCCAACGTCCTGACTTTC. This codes for CAWSFGTGANVLTF. V and J are TRBV30 and TRBJ2-6; no definite D call. CDR3 length equals 14 residues. Germline V gene data show CDR1 as GTSNPN and CDR2 as SVGIG (reference sequence). The V end lost 3 bases, the J end lost 2 bases, and 8 bases lay between the germline ends.

CDR3 loop: CASSPRGGYRETQYF. In DNA, the CDR3 is TGTGCCAGCAGTCCCCGGGGGGGGTACCGAGAGACCCAGTACTTC. The V gene is TRBV7-8, the J gene TRBJ2-5; the match to TRBD2 covers 8 bases. Germline values: CDR1 SGHVS, CDR2 FQNEAQ. V shed 6 bases and J 4 bases; nucleotides not matched to a gene: 10. The CDR3 consists of 15 residues.

The chain uses TRBV5-5 and TRBJ1-6; 10 bases line up with TRBD1. There are 15 residues in the CDR3. The V and J ends lost 5 bases and 7 bases, in that order; junction bases with no gene match: 6. CDR1 and CDR2 (germline): SGHKS, YYEKEE (reference sequence). CDR3 bases: TGTGCCAGCAGTTACCGGGACAGGGGCAATTCACCCCTCCACTTT. It specifies CASSYRDRGNSPLHF.

This clonotype was seen at least ten times. V gene TRBV28 combines with J gene TRBJ2-2; 7 bases are shared with TRBD1. J gave up 4 bases and V 6 bases, and 5 bases lay outside the gene matches. Germline values: CDR1 MDHEN, CDR2 SYDVKM. This CDR3 is 14 amino acids long. The CDR3 DNA reads as TGTGCCAGCAGCCCGGGACAGAGCACCGGGGAGCTGTTTTTT. It codes for CASSPGQSTGELFF.